This T cell receptor (beta chain) was recovered during a study of T cell responses to AZD1222 COVID-19 vaccine. General study findings and limits: Clonal diversity was possibly underestimated; the donors were predominantly white British and more often female.

In this sample, this clone turned up a few times. Its target is not known. Here immunoSEQ multiplex PCR was the method, and the copy in TCRdb shows in-frame clones only, minus some. The sample includes 150,000 to 200,000 clones, 80% to 90% of them seen just once. The V and J ends lost 1 base and 10 bases respectively, with 9 bases between them. CDR1 and CDR2 (germline): DFQATT, SNEGSKA (reference sequence). This CDR3 comprises 11 residues. The V and J genes are TRBV20-1 and TRBJ2-3; D is uncertain. This specimen was peripheral blood, taken on day 0 of MenACWY control vaccination. This TCR came from an adult in good health. The CDR3 DNA reads TGCAGTGCTAGAGGTGATGCAGCGCAGTATTTT. Translating gives CSARGDAAQYF.